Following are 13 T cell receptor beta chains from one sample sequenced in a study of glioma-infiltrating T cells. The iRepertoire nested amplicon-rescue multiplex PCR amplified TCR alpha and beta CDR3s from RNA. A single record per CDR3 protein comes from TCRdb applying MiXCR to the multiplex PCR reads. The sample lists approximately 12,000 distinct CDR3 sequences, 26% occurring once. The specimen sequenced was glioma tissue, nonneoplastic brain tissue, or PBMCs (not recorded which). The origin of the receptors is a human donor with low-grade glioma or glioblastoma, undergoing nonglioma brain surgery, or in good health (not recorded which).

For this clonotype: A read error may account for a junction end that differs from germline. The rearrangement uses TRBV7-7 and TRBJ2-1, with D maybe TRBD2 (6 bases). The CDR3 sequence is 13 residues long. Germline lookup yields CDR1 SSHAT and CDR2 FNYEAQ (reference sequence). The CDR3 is CASSLAERDEQFF. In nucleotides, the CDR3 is TGTGCTAGCAGCTTAGCGGAGAGAGATGAGCAGTTCTTC.

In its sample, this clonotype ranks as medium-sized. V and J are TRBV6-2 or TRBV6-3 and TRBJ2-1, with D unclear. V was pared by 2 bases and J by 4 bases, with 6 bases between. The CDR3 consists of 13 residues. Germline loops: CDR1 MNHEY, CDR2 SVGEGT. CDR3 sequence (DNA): TGTGCCAGCAGTTACGTGGCTTACAATGAGCAGTTCTTC. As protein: CASSYVAYNEQFF.

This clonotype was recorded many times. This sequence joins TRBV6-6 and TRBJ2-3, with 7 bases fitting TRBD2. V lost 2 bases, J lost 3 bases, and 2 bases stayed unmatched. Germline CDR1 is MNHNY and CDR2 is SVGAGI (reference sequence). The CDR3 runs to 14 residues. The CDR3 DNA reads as TGTGCCAGCAGTTACGGGGGGGAGACAGATACGCAGTATTTT. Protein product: CASSYGGETDTQYF.

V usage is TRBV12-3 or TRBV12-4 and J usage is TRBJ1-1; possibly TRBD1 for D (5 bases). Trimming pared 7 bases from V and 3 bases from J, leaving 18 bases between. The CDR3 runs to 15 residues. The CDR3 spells CASTHGGGLDTEAFF. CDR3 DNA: TGTGCCAGCACCCACGGGGGGGGACTTGACACTGAAGCTTTCTTT.

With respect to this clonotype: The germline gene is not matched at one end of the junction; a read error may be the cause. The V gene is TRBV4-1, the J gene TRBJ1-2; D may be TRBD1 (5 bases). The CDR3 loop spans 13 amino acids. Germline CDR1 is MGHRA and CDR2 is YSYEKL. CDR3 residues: CSSSLGRAYGYTF. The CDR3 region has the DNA TGCTCCAGCAGCCTGGGCAGGGCCTACGGCTACACCTTC.

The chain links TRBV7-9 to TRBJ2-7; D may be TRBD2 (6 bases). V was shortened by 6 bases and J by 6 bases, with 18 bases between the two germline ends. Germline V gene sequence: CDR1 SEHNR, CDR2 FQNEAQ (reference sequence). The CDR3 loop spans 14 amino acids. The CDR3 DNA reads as TGTGCCAGCAGGGGAGGAGGTAGATACTCCGAGCAGTACTTC. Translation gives CASRGGGRYSEQYF.

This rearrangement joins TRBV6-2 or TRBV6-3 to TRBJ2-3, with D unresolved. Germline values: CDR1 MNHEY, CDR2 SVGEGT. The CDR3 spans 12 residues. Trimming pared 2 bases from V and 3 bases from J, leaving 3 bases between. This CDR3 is CASSYGTDTQYF. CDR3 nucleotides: TGTGCCAGCAGTTACGGGACAGATACGCAGTATTTT.

The CDR3 loop reads CASSPAEFYEQYF. The DNA for the CDR3 is TGTGCCAGCAGCCCGGCGGAATTCTACGAGCAGTACTTC. This chain uses TRBV7-9 with TRBJ2-7; D ambiguous. Germline lookup yields CDR1 SEHNR and CDR2 FQNEAQ (reference sequence). The CDR3 contains 13 residues. V was trimmed by 5 bases and J by 3 bases, leaving 11 bases between them.

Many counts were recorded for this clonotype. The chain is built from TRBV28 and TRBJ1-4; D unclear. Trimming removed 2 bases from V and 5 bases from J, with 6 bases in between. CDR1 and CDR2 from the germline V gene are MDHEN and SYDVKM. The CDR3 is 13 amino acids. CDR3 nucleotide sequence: TGTGCCAGCAGTTTACTCCAGAATGAAAAACTGTTTTTT. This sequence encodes CASSLLQNEKLFF.

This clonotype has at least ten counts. The DNA for the CDR3 is TGTGCCACCCCAGCGGGAAGCACAGATACGCAGTATTTT. It is translated as CATPAGSTDTQYF. This chain links TRBV7-9 with TRBJ2-3, with TRBD2 matching 7 bases. Per the germline V gene, CDR1 is SEHNR and CDR2 is FQNEAQ (reference sequence). This CDR3 comprises 13 residues. The junction had 4 bases not matched to a gene; V was cut back by 10 bases and J by 0 bases.

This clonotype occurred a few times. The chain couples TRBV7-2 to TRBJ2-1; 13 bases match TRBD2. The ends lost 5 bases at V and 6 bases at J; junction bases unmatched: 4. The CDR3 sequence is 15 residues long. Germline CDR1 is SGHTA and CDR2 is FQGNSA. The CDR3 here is CASSAGLAGVNEQFF. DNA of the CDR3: TGTGCCAGCAGCGCCGGACTAGCGGGAGTCAATGAGCAGTTCTTC.

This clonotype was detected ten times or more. CDR3 bases: TGTGCCAGCAGTGGCTACGGGGGTGAAGCTTTCTTT. Protein product: CASSGYGGEAFF. The rearrangement links TRBV27 to TRBJ1-1; perhaps TRBD1 as D (5 bases). Germline CDR1 is MNHEY and CDR2 is SMNVEV (reference sequence). V was cut by 5 bases and J by 7 bases, with 11 bases left in between. The CDR3 covers 12 residues.

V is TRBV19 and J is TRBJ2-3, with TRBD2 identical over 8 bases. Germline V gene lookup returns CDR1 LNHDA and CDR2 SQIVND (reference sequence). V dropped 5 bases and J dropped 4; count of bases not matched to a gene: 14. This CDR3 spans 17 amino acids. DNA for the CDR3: TGTGCCAGTAGTTCTTATTTGGCAGCGGGAGCCCCAGATACGCAGTATTTT. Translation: CASSSYLAAGAPDTQYF.